The 8 T cell receptor beta chains below were found in one sample sequenced in a study of CD8+ T cells in alopecia areata listed by TCRdb under 2018. Libraries were built with the immunoSEQ multiplex PCR assay. RNA was extracted from all samples and reverse transcribed into cDNA as template for TCR sequencing. The immuneACCESS repertoire file appears here via TCRdb, limited to in-frame rearrangements. These files lack a portion of the clones; in checked studies, under half of the deficit traces to unresolved V genes, and the cause of the others is not known. Present in this sample are roughly 30,000 clones, approximately 65% of which were seen just once. The top ten constitute approximately 18% of the sample. Sequences were obtained from NKG2D-high CD8+ T cells sorted from blood. This specimen's cell subset or site label, interpreted: sorted CD8+ NKG2D-high blood T cells. These receptors came from a human donor with alopecia areata.

This clone was seen a single time. This chain links TRBV13 with TRBJ2-5; D call uncertain. Trimming took off 5 bases at V and 5 bases at J, with 12 bases between the two ends. CDR1 and CDR2 (germline): PRHDT, FYEKMQ (reference sequence). This CDR3 is 13 amino acids long. This CDR3 reads CASSMDVGETQYF. CDR3 nucleotide sequence: TGTGCCAGCAGCATGGACGTGGGGGAGACCCAGTACTTC.

The CDR3 nucleotides are TGCGCCAGCAGCCAAGAATGGTCAGAGAGGGGGACCCAGTACTTC. Protein product: CASSQEWSERGTQYF. This chain links TRBV4-1 with TRBJ2-5; D might be TRBD1 or TRBD2, each matching 5 bases. V was clipped by 0 bases and J by 7 bases, with 15 bases between them. This CDR3 spans 15 amino acids. The V gene's germline CDR1 is MGHRA and CDR2 YSYEKL.

The CDR3 loop is CASSPTGGASSTDTQYF. The DNA for the CDR3 is TGTGCCAGTAGTCCTACCGGGGGAGCTTCTAGCACAGATACGCAGTATTTT. The rearrangement uses TRBV19 and TRBJ2-3; TRBD2 is a possible D gene (6 bases). Trimming left V 5 bases short and J 0 bases short, with 18 bases between. This CDR3 spans 17 amino acids. Germline V gene sequence: CDR1 LNHDA, CDR2 SQIVND (reference sequence). Drawing the rest from reference TRBV19 and TRBJ2-3, the complete variable domain is DGGITQSPKYLFRKEGQNVTLSCEQNLNHDAMYWYRQDPGQGLRLIYYSQIVNDFQKGDIAEGYSVSREKKESFPLTVTSAQKNPTAFYLCASSPTGGASSTDTQYFGPGTRLTVL.

J is TRBJ2-2 and V is TRBV30; TRBD1 agrees at 9 bases. Trimming at V came to 3 bases and at J to 7 bases, leaving 12 bases not matched to a gene. In germline, CDR1 is GTSNPN, CDR2 SVGIG (reference sequence). This CDR3 region has 16 residues. CDR3 bases: TGTGCCTGGAGCCCGATAGGGACAGGGTTGAACGGGGAGCTGTTTTTT. The encoded protein is CAWSPIGTGLNGELFF. Combining the CDR3 with reference TRBV30 and TRBJ2-2 gives the whole variable domain SQTIHQWPATLVQPVGSPLSLECTVEGTSNPNLYWYRQAAGRGLQLLFYSVGIGQISSEVPQNLSASRPQDRQFILSSKKLLLSDSGFYLCAWSPIGTGLNGELFFGEGSRLTVL.

This clone has just a few counts. This sequence joins TRBV7-9 and TRBJ2-3, with D possibly matching TRBD2 (6 bases). Trimming removed 5 bases from V and 5 bases from J, with 17 bases in between. Germline V CDR1 and CDR2: SEHNR, FQNEAQ (reference sequence). The CDR3 consists of 15 residues. In DNA form, the CDR3 reads TGTGCCAGCAGCCCCTTCAGTGGGGGAGGAGATACGCAGTATTTT. Protein product: CASSPFSGGGDTQYF.

This clone was counted only a few times. The chain joins TRBV6-1 to TRBJ1-3; the D is unclear. Germline lookup yields CDR1 MNHNS and CDR2 SASEGT. V gave up 4 bases and J gave up 1 base, with 20 bases separating them. The CDR3 totals 18 residues. The CDR3 DNA sequence: TGTGCCAGCAGTGTTCTTGGGTCGGCAGCCTTTTCTGGAAACACCATATATTTT. This codes for CASSVLGSAAFSGNTIYF.

This clone was seen only a few times. The CDR3 spells CASSNTGELFF. The CDR3 bases are TGTGCCAGTAGTAACACCGGGGAGCTGTTTTTT. The gene calls are TRBV19 and TRBJ2-2; D not certain. The CDR3 consists of 11 residues. Germline V gene lookup returns CDR1 LNHDA and CDR2 SQIVND (reference sequence). Trimming cost V 4 bases and J 3 bases, with 0 bases left between them.

The chain uses TRBV4-3 and TRBJ2-3, with 9 bases identical to TRBD2. The ends lost 0 bases at V and 6 bases at J; junction bases unmatched: 10. The CDR3 is made up of 17 amino acids. Germline V gene data show CDR1 as LGHNA and CDR2 as YSLEER. The DNA for the CDR3 is TGCGCCAGCAGCCAAGATCAGACTAGCGGATGGGCGGATACGCAGTATTTT. Protein sequence: CASSQDQTSGWADTQYF.